This is a list of T cell receptor beta chains from one sample in a study of neoadjuvant anti-PD-1 for oral cavity cancer. Data came from immunoSEQ multiplex PCR; TCRdb stores just in-frame clones and leaves some out. In the table there are some 61,000 clones, 70% to 90% of which are singletons. The specimen comprised PBMCs, sampled after nivolumab (anti-PD-1) treatment. These receptors were obtained from a person between 40 and 85 years old with oral cavity squamous cell carcinoma. CDR3s include the opening cysteine and the closing phenylalanine or tryptophan. The D gene is left open where the match is weak. The size field is filled for only some rows; it gives once, few, many or a size class.

DNA	CDR3	D	size	J	V
TGCGCCAGCAGCTTTTATTCCCTAGACGGCGGGGAGCTGTTTTTT	CASSFYSLDGGELFF	.	.	TRBJ2-2	TRBV5-1
TGTGCCAGCAGCTCCGAGGGGCGGGGCACCGGGGAGCTGTTTTTT	CASSSEGRGTGELFF	.	few	TRBJ2-2	TRBV9
TGTGCCAGCAGCTTAGAAGTCTATATGGGGGTTTGGGACTTC	CASSLEVYMGVWDF	.	.	TRBJ2-5	TRBV7-9
TGTGCCATCGGGATTTCTAGGGACACTGAAGCTTTCTTT	CAIGISRDTEAFF	.	.	TRBJ1-1	TRBV10-3
TGTGCCAGCAGCCAAGGACTCCCGGTAAACGAGCAGTACTTC	CASSQGLPVNEQYF	.	.	TRBJ2-7	TRBV14
TGTGCCAGCAGCCCAGGGGGGCCCTCCTACGAGCAGTACTTC	CASSPGGPSYEQYF	.	.	TRBJ2-7	TRBV7-8
TGTGCCAGCAATGTTGATGGGGGGGGGCCCCAGCATTTT	CASNVDGGGPQHF	.	.	TRBJ1-5	TRBV2
TGTGCCAGCAGCTTAGCACGAGATTCCTACGAGCAGTACTTC	CASSLARDSYEQYF	.	.	TRBJ2-7	TRBV11-2
TGTGCCAGTACCTCCGGGACAGGGGGGTTTGGCTACACCTTC	CASTSGTGGFGYTF	TRBD1	.	TRBJ1-2	TRBV7-8
TGTGCCAGCACCCGAGGGACAGAGAACTATGGCTACACCTTC	CASTRGTENYGYTF	TRBD1	.	TRBJ1-2	TRBV6-5
TGCGCCAGCAGTGAGCCTGGGAAGGATACGCAGTATTTT	CASSEPGKDTQYF	.	.	TRBJ2-3	TRBV10-1
TGCAGCGTTGCCCAGACTAGCGGGAGGGCCGTTTCCTACAATGAGCAGTTCTTC	CSVAQTSGRAVSYNEQFF	TRBD2	.	TRBJ2-1	TRBV29-1
TGTGCCAGCACCTTTAGCGGAGGCTCCTACAATGAGCAGTTCTTC	CASTFSGGSYNEQFF	.	.	TRBJ2-1	TRBV2
TGTGCCAGCAGCCATGGTTCCGGGATTTTTGAGTACGAGCAGTACTTC	CASSHGSGIFEYEQYF	.	.	TRBJ2-7	TRBV9
TGTGCCAGCACCCTTCTCCAAAGCGGGAGGGCCTCTTACGAGCAGTACTTC	CASTLLQSGRASYEQYF	TRBD2	few	TRBJ2-7	TRBV9
TGTGCCAGCAGTTATGATAAGGGAGCTAACAATGAGCAGTTCTTC	CASSYDKGANNEQFF	.	.	TRBJ2-1	TRBV6-5
TGTGCCTGGAGCCTAATCAGAGGCAGAAACTCTGGAAACACCATATATTTT	CAWSLIRGRNSGNTIYF	.	few	TRBJ1-3	TRBV30
TGTGCCAGCAGTTTATTCCAGGGGGGCTTCCTAGGAAATGAGCAGTTCTTC	CASSLFQGGFLGNEQFF	.	.	TRBJ2-1	TRBV28
TGTGCCAGCAGTTATGTGGGAGGCTATGGCTACACCTTC	CASSYVGGYGYTF	.	.	TRBJ1-2	TRBV27
TGTGCCAGCAGCTTCGGACAGCGGGATGGCTACACCTTC	CASSFGQRDGYTF	.	.	TRBJ1-2	TRBV11-2
TGTGCCAGCAGCCAAGATGGTGTTGGTGGAGGGGCTTTCTTT	CASSQDGVGGGAFF	.	.	TRBJ1-1	TRBV4-2
TGTGCCAGTACGATCGGGACAGGGAATGGGTATGGCTACACCTTC	CASTIGTGNGYGYTF	TRBD1	few	TRBJ1-2	TRBV19
TGTGCCAGCAGCTTAGATCCAGGGGGCGCGGGTGGCTACACCTTC	CASSLDPGGAGGYTF	TRBD1	.	TRBJ1-2	TRBV7-8
TGTGCCAGCAGCCAAGATCTAGGGGCCTATGGCTACACCTTC	CASSQDLGAYGYTF	.	few	TRBJ1-2	TRBV14
TGTGCCTGGAGCGCAACAGGGATCCAACAATCGGGACCTGAAGCTTTCTTT	CAWSATGIQQSGPEAFF	.	.	TRBJ1-1	TRBV30
TGTGCCAGGTCGTCCCTGGGGGAGACCCAGTACTTC	CARSSLGETQYF	.	.	TRBJ2-5	TRBV2
TGCGCCAGCAGCCCCGGACAGGGGGAAGGCTACACCTTC	CASSPGQGEGYTF	TRBD1	.	TRBJ1-2	TRBV5-1
TGTGCCAGCAGTTTAGCGGAAAATCAGCCCCAGCATTTT	CASSLAENQPQHF	.	.	TRBJ1-5	TRBV28
TGTGCCAGCAGCCCCCGTTTAGGGGTGGGCGACACAGATACGCAGTATTTT	CASSPRLGVGDTDTQYF	.	.	TRBJ2-3	TRBV4-2
TGTGCCAGCAGGGCCCGCAACTCTGGGGCCAACGTCCTGACTTTC	CASRARNSGANVLTF	.	.	TRBJ2-6	TRBV7-9
TGTGCCAGTAGGGACTACCTCACCGGGGAGCTGTTTTTT	CASRDYLTGELFF	TRBD2	.	TRBJ2-2	TRBV6-1
TGTGCCAGTAGTACTGGGACAGGGGGGCTGGTAGAGACCCAGTACTTC	CASSTGTGGLVETQYF	TRBD1	.	TRBJ2-5	TRBV19
TGCGCCAGCAGCCAAGGACTAGCGGGAGGCAATGAGCAGTTCTTC	CASSQGLAGGNEQFF	TRBD2	.	TRBJ2-1	TRBV4-1
TGTGCCAGCATTCTTAGCGGTAGCACAGATACGCAGTATTTT	CASILSGSTDTQYF	.	.	TRBJ2-3	TRBV27
TGCGCCAGTCAACGGCTGGGAGGGGACACCGGGGAGCTGTTTTTT	CASQRLGGDTGELFF	TRBD2	.	TRBJ2-2	TRBV5-1
TGTGCCAGCAGCCAAGGGACTTTCAACACAGATACGCAGTATTTT	CASSQGTFNTDTQYF	.	.	TRBJ2-3	TRBV7-9
TGTGCAAGTCGCGGGAGGGACGGGACAGGGTGTAAGGAAGCTTTCTTT	CASRGRDGTGCKEAFF	.	.	TRBJ1-1	TRBV12-2
TGCAGCGTTGAACAGGGAGCGAACACCGGGGAGCTGTTTTTT	CSVEQGANTGELFF	.	.	TRBJ2-2	TRBV29-1
TGTGCCAGCTCACCATCCAGCGGGAGCTACAATGAGCAGTTCTTC	CASSPSSGSYNEQFF	TRBD2	few	TRBJ2-1	TRBV18
TGTGCCAGCAGCGAGGACCTGGGGCAAGAGACCCAGTACTTC	CASSEDLGQETQYF	.	.	TRBJ2-5	TRBV7-9
TGTGCCATCACCGGGGACAATGAGCAGTTCTTC	CAITGDNEQFF	.	.	TRBJ2-1	TRBV10-3
TGTGCCAGCAGCAGACTAGCGGGAGATTTGGATACGCAGTATTTT	CASSRLAGDLDTQYF	TRBD2	.	TRBJ2-3	TRBV7-9
TGTGCCAGCAGCCCAGAATCAGATACGCAGTATTTT	CASSPESDTQYF	.	once	TRBJ2-3	TRBV7-9